A selection of T cell receptor beta chains follows, all from one sample in a study of T cell responses to AZD1222 COVID-19 vaccine. Method: immunoSEQ multiplex PCR; TCRdb's copy keeps in-frame clones and lacks some. Among fewer than 200,000 clones, almost 95% were seen once, and the ten largest hold about 10%. The specimen was peripheral blood, collected on day 0 of AZD1222 vaccination. The receptors were gathered from an adult in good health. Both conserved end residues are part of each CDR3. Each record gives: J gene, V gene, D gene, CDR3 protein, CDR3 DNA. D genes are given only for firm matches.

TRBJ1-1	TRBV7-9	.	CAGGGTEAFF	TGTGCCGGGGGGGGAACTGAAGCTTTCTTT
TRBJ2-2	TRBV4-3	TRBD1	CASSAQGAGTGELFF	TGCGCCAGCAGCGCACAGGGGGCGGGAACCGGGGAGCTGTTTTTT
TRBJ1-1	TRBV29-1	TRBD1	CSVRGQALNTEAFF	TGCAGCGTGAGGGGACAGGCATTGAACACTGAAGCTTTCTTT
TRBJ1-2	TRBV3-1/TRBV3-2	.	CASSRETSSNYGYTF	TGTGCCAGCAGCCGGGAGACAAGCTCTAACTATGGCTACACCTTC
TRBJ1-2	TRBV27	.	CASSLSIRGGDPYGYTF	TGTGCCAGCAGTTTATCCATCCGAGGGGGGGACCCCTATGGCTACACCTTC
TRBJ1-1	TRBV27	.	CASSLLADLNTEAFF	TGTGCCAGCAGTTTATTGGCAGACCTGAACACTGAAGCTTTCTTT
TRBJ2-1	TRBV3-1/TRBV3-2	TRBD2	CASSPKAGGGPHEQFF	TGTGCCAGCAGCCCAAAAGCGGGAGGTGGGCCACATGAGCAGTTCTTC
TRBJ2-5	TRBV4-1	.	CASSQAGRETQYF	TGCGCCAGCAGCCAAGCGGGTCGAGAGACCCAGTACTTC
TRBJ1-2	TRBV19	TRBD1	CASSPGRQGIDGYTF	TGTGCCAGTAGTCCCGGCCGACAGGGGATCGATGGCTACACCTTC
TRBJ1-1	TRBV10-3	.	CAISEGRGRNTEAFF	TGTGCCATCAGTGAGGGTAGGGGTCGGAACACTGAAGCTTTCTTT